Following are 20 T cell receptor beta chains from one sample sequenced in a study of OX40 agonist ivuxolimab in advanced cancers. Library method: the immunoSEQ multiplex PCR assay. The table was pulled from immuneACCESS by TCRdb, which kept in-frame rearrangements only. Such tables lose some clones; where checked, under half of the loss comes from unresolved V genes, and the rest has no known cause. The sample contains 11,000 to 15,000 clones, roughly 89% of them found a single time. About 6.3% of the sample is held by the ten biggest clonotypes. The sequencing used CD4+ or CD8+ T cells sorted from blood, collected in a trial of the OX40 agonist ivuxolimab. The receptors shown here come from an adult with an advanced solid tumor such as melanoma, head and neck, liver or kidney cancer.

The chain is built from TRBV18 and TRBJ2-7, with no clear D. This CDR3 has 15 amino acids. Trimming took 3 bases from V and 0 from J, leaving 12 bases between them. CDR1 KGHSH and CDR2 LQKENI come from the germline V gene. The CDR3 sequence is CASSPKEKASYEQYF. CDR3 in DNA: TGTGCCAGCTCACCCAAAGAAAAGGCCTCCTACGAGCAGTACTTC.

The chain recombines TRBV5-3 with TRBJ1-5; D gene ambiguous. Being an ORF, TRBV5-3 has a function that is uncertain. CDR3 length: 15 residues. V was trimmed by 1 base and J by 4 bases, leaving 12 bases between them. The CDR3: CARSLIGPPNQPQHF. As DNA, the CDR3 is TGTGCCAGAAGCTTGATAGGGCCCCCGAATCAGCCCCAGCATTTT.

V usage is TRBV5-1 and J usage is TRBJ1-3; D ambiguous. The germline gives CDR1 SGHRS, CDR2 YFSETQ. The CDR3 runs to 17 residues. Between the trimmed V and J ends, which lost 4 bases and 0 bases, there was a span of 17 bases. DNA of the CDR3: TGCGCCAGCAGCCGTGATCCCCAGCGAAACTCTGGAAACACCATATATTTT. Translated, it gives CASSRDPQRNSGNTIYF.

The chain links TRBV5-6 to TRBJ2-5; D ambiguous. Germline V gene sequence: CDR1 SGHDT, CDR2 YYEEEE. The CDR3 has 13 amino acids. Trimming shortened V by 0 bases and J by 9 bases, and 12 bases separated the two germline ends. The CDR3 is CASSLGPPSAQYF. CDR3 bases: TGTGCCAGCAGCTTGGGACCACCTTCGGCCCAGTACTTC.

V usage is TRBV29-1 and J usage is TRBJ1-2; the D gene is possibly TRBD1 (5 bases). The CDR3 is made up of 11 amino acids. V lost 4 bases and J 4 bases, leaving 7 bases between the germline ends. In germline, CDR1 is SQVTM, CDR2 ANQGSEA. For the CDR3, the DNA is TGCAGCGTTGGGGGGGGCTATGGCTACACCTTC. This codes for CSVGGGYGYTF.

This clone has only a few counts. The V call is TRBV6-1, the J call TRBJ2-7; the D gene is possibly TRBD1 (6 bases). The V and J ends lost 0 bases and 0 bases respectively, with 12 bases between them. CDR1 and CDR2 from the germline V gene are MNHNS and SASEGT. The CDR3 length is 16 residues. CDR3 sequence: CASSEAGTRSSYEQYF. In nucleotides, the CDR3 is TGTGCCAGCAGTGAAGCCGGGACACGAAGCTCCTACGAGCAGTACTTC.

This chain joins TRBV11-2 and TRBJ2-1; D may match TRBD1 or TRBD2 (5 bases each). Trimming cost V 0 bases and J 4 bases, with 13 bases left between them. CDR3 size: 16 residues. The V gene's germline CDR1 is SGHAT and CDR2 FQNNGV. CDR3 bases: TGTGCCAGCAGCTTAGATCTAGGGGAGCCTTACAATGAGCAGTTCTTC. Translation: CASSLDLGEPYNEQFF. The full variable domain, in which reference TRBV11-2 and TRBJ2-1 provide the parts outside the CDR3, is EAGVAQSPRYKIIEKRQSVAFWCNPISGHATLYWYQQILGQGPKLLIQFQNNGVVDDSQLPKDRFSAERLKGVDSTLKIQPAKLEDSAVYLCASSLDLGEPYNEQFFGPGTRLTVL.

V usage is TRBV5-4 and J usage is TRBJ2-3; the match to TRBD1 covers 8 bases. The CDR3 spans 16 residues. Germline V lookup: CDR1 SGHNT, CDR2 YYREEE (reference sequence). With 1 base clipped from V and 3 bases from J, the junction kept 7 bases outside the gene matches. CDR3 amino acids: CASSLRWTGRTDTQYF. For the CDR3, the DNA is TGTGCCAGCAGCTTGCGCTGGACAGGGCGGACAGATACGCAGTATTTT.

This chain joins TRBV9 and TRBJ2-3, with D tentatively TRBD2 (5 bases). CDR3 length: 17 residues. V was trimmed by 5 bases and J by 0 bases, leaving 19 bases between them. CDR1 is SGDLS, CDR2 YYNGEE, per germline. The CDR3 loop is CASSPSVAAASTDTQYF. The CDR3 DNA follows: TGTGCCAGCAGTCCATCCGTAGCAGCGGCAAGCACAGATACGCAGTATTTT.

This chain uses TRBV10-3 with TRBJ2-3; 8 bases fit TRBD2. J gave up 1 base and V 8 bases, and 8 bases lay outside the gene matches. CDR1 and CDR2 from the germline V gene are ENHRY and SYGVKD. This CDR3 comprises 15 residues. The CDR3 spells CAIGRGGTGTDTQYF. DNA for the CDR3: TGTGCCATCGGTCGGGGGGGTACGGGCACAGATACGCAGTATTTT.

The chain uses TRBV6-1 and TRBJ2-1; 8 bases match TRBD2. CDR1 and CDR2 from the germline V gene are MNHNS and SASEGT. The CDR3 has 13 amino acids. The CDR3 sequence: CATQTGGYNEQFF. The CDR3 nucleotides read TGTGCTACCCAAACGGGAGGGTACAATGAGCAGTTCTTC.

This clone was recorded only once. The rearrangement joins TRBV29-1 to TRBJ1-1, with D tentatively TRBD1 (6 bases). The CDR3 loop spans 12 amino acids. CDR1 and CDR2 (germline): SQVTM, ANQGSEA. V shed 5 bases and J shed 2 bases, with 9 bases lying between them. This CDR3 is CSVQQGNTEAFF. The CDR3, as DNA: TGCAGCGTTCAACAGGGAAACACTGAAGCTTTCTTT.

This rearrangement joins TRBV6-6 to TRBJ1-2; 9 bases align to TRBD1. This CDR3 has 15 amino acids. V was clipped by 6 bases and J by 4 bases; unmatched bases: 9. Germline lookup yields CDR1 MNHNY and CDR2 SVGAGI (reference sequence). The CDR3 DNA sequence: TGTGCCAGCAGGCCTTCGGGACAGGGAGGCTATGGCTACACCTTC. It yields the protein CASRPSGQGGYGYTF.

The CDR3 loop reads CASSSPSASSYEQYF. In DNA, the CDR3 is TGTGCCAGCAGTTCCCCTAGCGCAAGCTCCTACGAGCAGTACTTC. The chain carries TRBV27 and TRBJ2-7; D is perhaps TRBD2 (6 bases). Germline loops: CDR1 MNHEY, CDR2 SMNVEV (reference sequence). Deletions cut 4 bases from V and 0 bases from J, with 13 bases between. This CDR3 has 15 amino acids.

The genes are TRBV5-1 and TRBJ2-1; D not certain. The CDR3 extends over 13 amino acids. Germline values: CDR1 SGHRS, CDR2 YFSETQ. Trimming stripped 3 bases from V and 5 bases from J, with 9 bases between. The CDR3 DNA is TGCGCCAGCAGCTGGGTCCAAAACAATGAGCAGTTCTTC. This encodes CASSWVQNNEQFF. The entire variable domain, with the rest obtained from reference TRBV5-1 and TRBJ2-1, is as follows: KAGVTQTPRYLIKTRGQQVTLSCSPISGHRSVSWYQQTPGQGLQFLFEYFSETQRNKGNFPGRFSGRQFSNSRSEMNVSTLELGDSALYLCASSWVQNNEQFFGPGTRLTVL.

V is TRBV7-9 and J is TRBJ2-5; possible D gene TRBD2, 5 bases. With 5 bases removed from V and 2 bases from J, the gap between germline ends came to 9 bases. The CDR3 runs to 13 residues. Per the germline V gene, CDR1 is SEHNR and CDR2 is FQNEAQ (reference sequence). The CDR3 DNA is TGTGCCAGCAGCGTAAGCGGTCAAGAGACCCAGTACTTC. This gives the protein CASSVSGQETQYF. The full variable domain, rest sourced from reference TRBV7-9 and TRBJ2-5, is DTGVSQNPRHKITKRGQNVTFRCDPISEHNRLYWYRQTLGQGPEFLTYFQNEAQLEKSRLLSDRFSAERPKGSFSTLEIQRTEQGDSAMYLCASSVSGQETQYFGPGTRLLVL.

The chain employs TRBV6-1 and TRBJ2-2; unclear D gene. The CDR3 extends over 10 amino acids. V was pared by 10 bases and J by 8 bases, with 8 bases between. Per germline, CDR1 MNHNS and CDR2 SASEGT. CDR3 sequence reads: CATRLGELFF. For the CDR3, the DNA is TGTGCCACCCGTCTGGGGGAGCTGTTTTTT.

In this sample, this clone turned up once. The chain employs TRBV5-4 and TRBJ2-5, with TRBD2 matching 13 bases. The germline V gene has CDR1 SGHNT and CDR2 YYREEE (reference sequence). The CDR3 is 15 residues long. V was pared by 4 bases and J by 3 bases, with 3 bases of the junction left unmatched. This chain's CDR3 is CASSPTSGGKETQYF. CDR3 in DNA: TGTGCCAGCAGCCCGACTAGCGGGGGGAAAGAGACCCAGTACTTC.

This clone came up a few times. The genes are TRBV7-2 and TRBJ2-3, with D perhaps matching TRBD1 (6 bases). V gave up 5 bases and J gave up 2 bases, with 11 bases separating them. The germline V gene encodes CDR1 SGHTA and CDR2 FQGNSA. This CDR3 contains 14 residues. CDR3 region: CASSRDRLTDTQYF. For the CDR3, the DNA is TGTGCCAGCAGCAGAGACAGGCTCACAGATACGCAGTATTTT. Looking up the rest from reference TRBV7-2 and TRBJ2-3 gives the full variable domain: GAGVSQSPSNKVTEKGKDVELRCDPISGHTALYWYRQSLGQGLEFLIYFQGNSAPDKSGLPSDRFSAERTGGSVSTLTIQRTQQEDSAVYLCASSRDRLTDTQYFGPGTRLTVL.

V gene TRBV10-3 combines with J gene TRBJ1-1; D is ambiguous. Looked up from germline, CDR1 is ENHRY and CDR2 is SYGVKD. Trimming removed 3 bases from V and 5 bases from J, with 10 bases in between. The CDR3 has 13 amino acids. In DNA form, the CDR3 reads TGTGCCATCAGTGACAGAGACTGGACTGAAGCTTTCTTT. Translation: CAISDRDWTEAFF.